Reported below is one T cell receptor (beta chain). Its antigen is as yet unknown. The germline V and J ends were trimmed by 6 bases and 2 bases, with 10 bases remaining between them. The CDR3 runs 13 residues. Germline V lookup: CDR1 KGHSH, CDR2 LQKENI. These data come from a study of identical twins. Whole-study results and caveats: Out-of-frame alpha sequences common to twins exhibited an excess of low generation probability.

Template switching added a universal primer site; cDNA carried unique molecular identifiers. TCRdb re-called the 5' RACE reads with MiXCR, one entry per CDR3 protein. This table has approximately 500,000 distinct CDR3 sequences, 20% to 25% appearing once. This sample also belongs to another study, concerning T cells expressing NK-cell markers.

Sequencing was carried out using CD4+ T cells sorted from blood. The clonotype originates from a woman aged 18-29 years in good health. The chain links TRBV18 to TRBJ1-2, with D possibly being TRBD1 (6 bases). Written as DNA, the CDR3 is TGTGCCAGCTCTCCCGGGACAAACTATGGCTACACCTTC. As protein: CASSPGTNYGYTF.